This T cell receptor (beta chain) was identified during a study of CD8 T cells in ankylosing spondylitis. Study-level findings and limits: Earlier reports found some motif variants in synovial fluid and blood in reactive arthritis. Roughly eight highly homologous variants formed a TCR beta motif that appeared characteristic of ankylosing spondylitis blood. Matched synovial fluid from ankylosing spondylitis patients was reported to be enriched for disease-linked clones.

In the case of this clonotype: The antigen remains undetermined.

The CDR3 loop spans 15 amino acids. With V trimmed by 5 bases and J by 4 bases, 7 bases remained unmatched. The germline V gene has CDR1 SGHAT and CDR2 FQNNGV. Preparation of TCR beta libraries was done by quantitative 5'-RACE with molecular barcodes. TCRdb passed the 5' RACE reads through MiXCR, listing each CDR3 protein once. The repertoire consists of under 850,000 distinct CDR3 sequences, with roughly 19% occurring once and the leading ten covering about 19%. This TCR was recovered from a male donor with ankylosing spondylitis. The sample consisted of blood, either unsorted or a sorted T cell fraction (not recorded which). The V and J genes are TRBV11-2 and TRBJ1-2, with 10 bases aligning to TRBD1. The CDR3 loop is CASSAAGTGAYGYTF. CDR3 sequence (DNA): TGTGCCAGCAGCGCCGCCGGGACAGGGGCCTATGGCTACACCTTC.